This record looks at one TCR beta chain sequence and its context. The J segment lost 8 bases and the V segment lost 2 bases, leaving 3 bases of the junction unmatched. This CDR3 is built from 14 residues. Germline CDR1 and CDR2: SGDLS and YYNGEE. This sample is part of a study of blood T cell repertoires in COVID-19. At the level of the study: The United States, Italy and Spain were the sources of the acute and convalescent COVID-19 samples. PBMCs, B-cell-depleted T cells, or T cells provided the cDNA or gDNA that made up the material.

Produced via immunoSEQ multiplex PCR; TCRdb's table is partial and in-frame only. The sample includes approximately 360,000 clones, approximately 87% of them seen just once. The participants were between about 18 and 90 years old and came from roughly 25 US areas. The chain has TRBV9 and TRBJ1-4; 10 nucleotides line up with TRBD1. This clonotype was sampled from a man aged 40-49 years in a cohort exposed to, infected with or recovered from COVID-19 (not recorded which). Sequences were obtained from PBMCs or T cells enriched from blood (not recorded which). Written as DNA, the CDR3 is TGTGCCAGCAGCGTTAGGGACAGGGGAGAAAAACTGTTTTTT. It yields the protein CASSVRDRGEKLFF.